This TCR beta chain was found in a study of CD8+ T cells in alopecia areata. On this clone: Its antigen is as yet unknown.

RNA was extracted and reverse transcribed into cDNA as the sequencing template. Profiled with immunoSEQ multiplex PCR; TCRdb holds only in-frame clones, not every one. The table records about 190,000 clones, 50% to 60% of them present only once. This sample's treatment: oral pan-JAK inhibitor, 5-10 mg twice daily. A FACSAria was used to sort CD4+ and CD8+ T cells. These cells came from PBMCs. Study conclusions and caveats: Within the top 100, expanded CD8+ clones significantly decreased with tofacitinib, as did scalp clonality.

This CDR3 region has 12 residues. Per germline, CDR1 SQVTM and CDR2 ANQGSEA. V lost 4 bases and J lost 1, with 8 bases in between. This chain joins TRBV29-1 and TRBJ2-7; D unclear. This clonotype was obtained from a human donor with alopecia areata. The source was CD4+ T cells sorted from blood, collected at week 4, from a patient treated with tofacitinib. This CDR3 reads CSVVIGSYEQYF. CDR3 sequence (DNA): TGCAGCGTTGTGATCGGTTCCTACGAGCAGTACTTC.